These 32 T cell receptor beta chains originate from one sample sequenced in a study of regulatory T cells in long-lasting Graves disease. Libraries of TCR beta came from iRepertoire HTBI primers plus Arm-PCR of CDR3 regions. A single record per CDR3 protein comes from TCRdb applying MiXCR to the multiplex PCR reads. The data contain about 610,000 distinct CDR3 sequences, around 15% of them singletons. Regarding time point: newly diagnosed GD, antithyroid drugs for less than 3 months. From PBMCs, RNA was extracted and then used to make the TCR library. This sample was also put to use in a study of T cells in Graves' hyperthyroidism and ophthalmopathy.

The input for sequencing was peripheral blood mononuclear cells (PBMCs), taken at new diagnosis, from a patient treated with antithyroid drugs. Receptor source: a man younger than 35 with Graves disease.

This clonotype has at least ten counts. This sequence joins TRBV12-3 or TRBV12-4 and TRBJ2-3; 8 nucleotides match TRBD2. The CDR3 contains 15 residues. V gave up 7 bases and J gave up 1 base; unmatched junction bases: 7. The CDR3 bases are TGTGCCAGCATTAAGCGGGAGTCGGGCACAGATACGCAGTATTTT. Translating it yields CASIKRESGTDTQYF.

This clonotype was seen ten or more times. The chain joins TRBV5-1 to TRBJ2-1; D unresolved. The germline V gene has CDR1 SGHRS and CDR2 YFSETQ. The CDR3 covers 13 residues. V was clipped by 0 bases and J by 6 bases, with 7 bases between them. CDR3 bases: TGCGCCAGCAGCTTGGGCTCCGCCAATGAGCAGTTCTTC. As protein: CASSLGSANEQFF.

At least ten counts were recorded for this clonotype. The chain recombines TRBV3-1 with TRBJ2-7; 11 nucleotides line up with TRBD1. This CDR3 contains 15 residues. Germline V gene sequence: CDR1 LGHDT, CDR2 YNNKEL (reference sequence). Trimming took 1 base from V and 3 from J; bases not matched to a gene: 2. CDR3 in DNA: TGTGCCAGCAGCCAAGCTGGGACAGGGGGCTACGAGCAGTACTTC. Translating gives CASSQAGTGGYEQYF.

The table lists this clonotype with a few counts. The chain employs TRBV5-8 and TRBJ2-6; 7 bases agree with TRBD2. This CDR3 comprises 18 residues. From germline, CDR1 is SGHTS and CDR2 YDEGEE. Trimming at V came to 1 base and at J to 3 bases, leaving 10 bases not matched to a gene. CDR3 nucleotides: TGTGCCAGCAGCTTGTTTCTAGCGGCCCTGAGTGGGGCCAACGTCCTGACTTTC. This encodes CASSLFLAALSGANVLTF.

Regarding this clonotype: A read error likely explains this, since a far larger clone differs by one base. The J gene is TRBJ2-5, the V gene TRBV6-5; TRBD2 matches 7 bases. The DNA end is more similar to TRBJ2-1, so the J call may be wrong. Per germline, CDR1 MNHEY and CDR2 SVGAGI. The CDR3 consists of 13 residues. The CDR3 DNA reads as TGTACCAGCAGTTTGGGGGAGGGGAATGAGCAGTTCTTC. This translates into CTSSLGEGNEQFF.

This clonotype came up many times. The CDR3 sequence is CASSQHSGVQYF. DNA for the CDR3: TGTGCCAGCAGCCAACACAGCGGTGTGCAGTACTTC. J is TRBJ2-7 and V is TRBV3-1; weak D call: TRBD2 (5 bases). The germline gives CDR1 LGHDT, CDR2 YNNKEL (reference sequence). The V and J ends lost 2 bases and 9 bases respectively, with 11 bases between them. CDR3 length: 12 residues.

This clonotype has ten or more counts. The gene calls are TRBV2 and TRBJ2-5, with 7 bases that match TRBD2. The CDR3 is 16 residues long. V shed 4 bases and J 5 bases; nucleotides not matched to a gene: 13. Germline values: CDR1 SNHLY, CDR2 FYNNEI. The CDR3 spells CASSGTGGGLAETQYF. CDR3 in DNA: TGTGCCAGCAGTGGGACGGGAGGAGGACTCGCGGAGACCCAGTACTTC.

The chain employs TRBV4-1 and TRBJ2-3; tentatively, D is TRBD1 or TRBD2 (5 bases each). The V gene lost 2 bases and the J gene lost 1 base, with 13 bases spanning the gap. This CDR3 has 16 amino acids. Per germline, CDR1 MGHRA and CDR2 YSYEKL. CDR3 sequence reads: CASSQTGTIGTDTQYF. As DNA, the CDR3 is TGCGCCAGCAGCCAAACGGGGACGATTGGCACAGATACGCAGTATTTT.

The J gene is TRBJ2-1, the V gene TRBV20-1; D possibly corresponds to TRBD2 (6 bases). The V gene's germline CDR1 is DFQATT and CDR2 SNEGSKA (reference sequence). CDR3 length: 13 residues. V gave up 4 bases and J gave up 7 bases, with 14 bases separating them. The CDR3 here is CSATTGVGNEQFF. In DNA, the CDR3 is TGCAGTGCTACCACGGGAGTAGGGAATGAGCAGTTCTTC.

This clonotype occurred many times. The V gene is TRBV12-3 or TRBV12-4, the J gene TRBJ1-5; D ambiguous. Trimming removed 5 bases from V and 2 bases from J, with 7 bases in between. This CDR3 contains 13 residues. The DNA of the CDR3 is TGTGCCAGCAGTCGCCGGGGCAATCAGCCCCAGCATTTT. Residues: CASSRRGNQPQHF.

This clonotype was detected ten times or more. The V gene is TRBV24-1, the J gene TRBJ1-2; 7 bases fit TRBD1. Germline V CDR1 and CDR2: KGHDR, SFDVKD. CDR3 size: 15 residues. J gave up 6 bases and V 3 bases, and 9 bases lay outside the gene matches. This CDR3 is CATSDLPTGSDGYTF. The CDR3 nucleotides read TGTGCCACCAGTGATCTACCGACAGGGAGCGATGGCTACACCTTC.

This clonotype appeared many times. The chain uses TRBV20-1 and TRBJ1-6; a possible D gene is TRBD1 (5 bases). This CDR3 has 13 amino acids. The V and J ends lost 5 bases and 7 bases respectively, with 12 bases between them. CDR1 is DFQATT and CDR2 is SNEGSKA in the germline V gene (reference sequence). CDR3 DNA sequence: TGCAGTGCTGCCCGACAGTTAAATTCACCCCTCCACTTT. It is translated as CSAARQLNSPLHF.

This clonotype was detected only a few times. The CDR3 here is CASSLSEGTEAFF. The CDR3, as DNA: TGTGCCAGCAGTTTATCAGAGGGCACTGAAGCTTTCTTT. The V and J genes are TRBV27 and TRBJ1-1; no firm D call. The CDR3 has 13 amino acids. Germline CDR1 is MNHEY and CDR2 is SMNVEV (reference sequence). Trimming cost V 0 bases and J 4 bases, with 6 bases left between them.

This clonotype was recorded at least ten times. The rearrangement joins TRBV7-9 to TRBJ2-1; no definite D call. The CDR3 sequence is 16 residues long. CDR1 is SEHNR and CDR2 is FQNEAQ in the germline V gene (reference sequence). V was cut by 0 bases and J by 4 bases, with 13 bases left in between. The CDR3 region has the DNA TGTGCCAGCAGCTTAGCGGGCTCCCGCCCTTACAATGAGCAGTTCTTC. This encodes CASSLAGSRPYNEQFF.

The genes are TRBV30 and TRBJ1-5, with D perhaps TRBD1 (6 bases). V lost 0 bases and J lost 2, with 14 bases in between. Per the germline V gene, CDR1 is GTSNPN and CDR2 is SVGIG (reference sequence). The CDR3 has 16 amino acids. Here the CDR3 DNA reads TGTGCCTGGAGTGTACGTGGCAGGGGCGGCAATCAGCCCCAGCATTTT. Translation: CAWSVRGRGGNQPQHF. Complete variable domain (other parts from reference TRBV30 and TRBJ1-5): SQTIHQWPATLVQPVGSPLSLECTVEGTSNPNLYWYRQAAGRGLQLLFYSVGIGQISSEVPQNLSASRPQDRQFILSSKKLLLSDSGFYLCAWSVRGRGGNQPQHFGDGTRLSIL.

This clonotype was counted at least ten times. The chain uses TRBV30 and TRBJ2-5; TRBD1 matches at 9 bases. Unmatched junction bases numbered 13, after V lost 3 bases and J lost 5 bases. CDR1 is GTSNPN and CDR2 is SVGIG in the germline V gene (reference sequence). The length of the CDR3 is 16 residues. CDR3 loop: CAWSPATGGWGETQYF. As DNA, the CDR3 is TGTGCCTGGAGCCCCGCTACAGGGGGCTGGGGGGAGACCCAGTACTTC.

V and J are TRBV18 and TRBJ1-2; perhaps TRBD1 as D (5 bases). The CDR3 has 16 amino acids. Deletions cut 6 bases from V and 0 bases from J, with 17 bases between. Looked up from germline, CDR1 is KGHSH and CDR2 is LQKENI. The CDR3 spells CASSPAEAGTNYGYTF. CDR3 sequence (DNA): TGTGCCAGCTCCCCGGCTGAGGCAGGGACTAACTATGGCTACACCTTC.

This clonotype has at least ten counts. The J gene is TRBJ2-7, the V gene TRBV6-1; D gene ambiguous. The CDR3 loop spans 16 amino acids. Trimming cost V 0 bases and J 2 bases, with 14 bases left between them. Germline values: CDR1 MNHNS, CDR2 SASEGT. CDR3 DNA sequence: TGTGCCAGCAGTGAAGCGCATGGTAACAGAGCCTACGAGCAGTACTTC. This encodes CASSEAHGNRAYEQYF.

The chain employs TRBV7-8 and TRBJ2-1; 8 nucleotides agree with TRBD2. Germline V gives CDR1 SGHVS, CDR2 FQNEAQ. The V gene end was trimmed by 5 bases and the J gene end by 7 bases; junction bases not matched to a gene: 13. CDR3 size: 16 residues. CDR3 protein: CASSRAGAGVRNEQFF. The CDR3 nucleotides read TGTGCCAGCAGCCGGGCGGGAGCGGGAGTACGGAATGAGCAGTTCTTC.

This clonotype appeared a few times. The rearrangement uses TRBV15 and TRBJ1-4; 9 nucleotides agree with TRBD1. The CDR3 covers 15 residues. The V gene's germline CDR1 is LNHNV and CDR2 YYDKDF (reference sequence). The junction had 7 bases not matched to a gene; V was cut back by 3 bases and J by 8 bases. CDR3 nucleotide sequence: TGTGCCACCAGCAGGTGGGGACAGGGAAGCGAAAAACTGTTTTTT. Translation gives CATSRWGQGSEKLFF. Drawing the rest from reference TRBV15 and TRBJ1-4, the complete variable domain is DAMVIQNPRYQVTQFGKPVTLSCSQTLNHNVMYWYQQKSSQAPKLLFHYYDKDFNNEADTPDNFQSRRPNTSFCFLDIRSPGLGDTAMYLCATSRWGQGSEKLFFGSGTQLSVL.

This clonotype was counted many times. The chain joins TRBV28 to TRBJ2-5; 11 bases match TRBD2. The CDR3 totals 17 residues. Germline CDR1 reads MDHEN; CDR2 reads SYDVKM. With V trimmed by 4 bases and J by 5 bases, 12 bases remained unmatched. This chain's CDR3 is CASSSLYSGRARETQYF. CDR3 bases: TGTGCCAGCAGTTCCCTCTATAGCGGGAGGGCCCGTGAGACCCAGTACTTC.

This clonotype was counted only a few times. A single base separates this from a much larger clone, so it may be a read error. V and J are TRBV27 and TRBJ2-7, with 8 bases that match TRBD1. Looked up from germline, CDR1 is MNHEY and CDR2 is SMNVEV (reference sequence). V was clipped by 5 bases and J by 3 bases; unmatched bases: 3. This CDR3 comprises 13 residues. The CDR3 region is CASSRTGLYEQYF. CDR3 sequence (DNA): TGTGCCAGCAGTCGGACAGGGCTCTACGAGCAGTACTTC.

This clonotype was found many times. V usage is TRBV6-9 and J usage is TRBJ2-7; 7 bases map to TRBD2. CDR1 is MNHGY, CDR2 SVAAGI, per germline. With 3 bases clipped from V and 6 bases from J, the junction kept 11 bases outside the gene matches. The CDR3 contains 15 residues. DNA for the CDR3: TGTGCCAGCAGTTACGGGAGCGCTGGGGGGGGCGAGCAGTACTTC. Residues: CASSYGSAGGGEQYF.

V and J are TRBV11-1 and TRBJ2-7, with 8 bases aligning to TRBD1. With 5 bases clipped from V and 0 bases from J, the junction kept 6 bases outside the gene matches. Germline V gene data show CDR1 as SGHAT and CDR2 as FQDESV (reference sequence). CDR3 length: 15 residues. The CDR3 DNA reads TGTGCCAGCAGCCAGGGACAGGTCCCCTCCTACGAGCAGTACTTC. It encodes CASSQGQVPSYEQYF.

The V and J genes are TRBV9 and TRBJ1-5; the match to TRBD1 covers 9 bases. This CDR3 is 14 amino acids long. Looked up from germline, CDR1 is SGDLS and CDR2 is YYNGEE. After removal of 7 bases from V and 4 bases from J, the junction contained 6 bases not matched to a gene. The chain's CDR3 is CASGTGGGNQPQHF. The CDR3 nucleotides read TGTGCCAGCGGAACAGGGGGCGGAAATCAGCCCCAGCATTTT.

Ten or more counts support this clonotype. The CDR3 DNA reads as TGTGCCAGTAGTATGTGGCAGGGGCCTAACGGCTACACCTTC. Residues: CASSMWQGPNGYTF. This chain links TRBV19 with TRBJ1-2; possible D gene TRBD1, 6 bases. Germline V gene lookup returns CDR1 LNHDA and CDR2 SQIVND (reference sequence). The length of the CDR3 is 14 residues. The V gene lost 3 bases and the J gene lost 8 bases, with 16 bases spanning the gap.

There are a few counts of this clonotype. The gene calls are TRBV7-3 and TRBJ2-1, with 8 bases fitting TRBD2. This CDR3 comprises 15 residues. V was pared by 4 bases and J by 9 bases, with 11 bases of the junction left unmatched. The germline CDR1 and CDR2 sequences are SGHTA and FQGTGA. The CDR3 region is CASSSSGTRASEQFF. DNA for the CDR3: TGTGCCAGCAGCTCATCCGGGACTAGGGCTAGTGAGCAGTTCTTC.

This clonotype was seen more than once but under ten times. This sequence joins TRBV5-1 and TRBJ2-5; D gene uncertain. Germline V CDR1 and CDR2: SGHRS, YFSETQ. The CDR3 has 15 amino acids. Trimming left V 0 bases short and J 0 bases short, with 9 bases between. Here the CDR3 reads CASSLGTSYQETQYF. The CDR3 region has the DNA TGCGCCAGCAGCTTGGGAACCTCGTACCAAGAGACCCAGTACTTC.

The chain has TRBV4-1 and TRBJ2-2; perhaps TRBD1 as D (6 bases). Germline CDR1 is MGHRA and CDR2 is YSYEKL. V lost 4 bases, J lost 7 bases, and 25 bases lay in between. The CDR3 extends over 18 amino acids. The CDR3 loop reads CASSPSAFRDTQGGELFF. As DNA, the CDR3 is TGCGCCAGCAGCCCTTCAGCTTTCCGGGACACCCAAGGCGGGGAGCTGTTTTTT.

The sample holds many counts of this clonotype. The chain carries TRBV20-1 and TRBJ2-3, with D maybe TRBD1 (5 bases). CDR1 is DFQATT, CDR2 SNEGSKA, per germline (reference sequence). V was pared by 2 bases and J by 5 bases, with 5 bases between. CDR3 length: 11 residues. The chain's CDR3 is CSARQGDTQYF. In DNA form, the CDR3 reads TGCAGTGCTAGACAGGGAGATACGCAGTATTTT.

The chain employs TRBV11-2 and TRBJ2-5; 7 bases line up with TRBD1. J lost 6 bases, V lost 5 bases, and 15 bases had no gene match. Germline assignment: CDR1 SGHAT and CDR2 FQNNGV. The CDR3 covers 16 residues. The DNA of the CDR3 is TGTGCCAGCAGCCAATCGACAGGGTTTAGCGTGCAGACCCAGTACTTC. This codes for CASSQSTGFSVQTQYF.

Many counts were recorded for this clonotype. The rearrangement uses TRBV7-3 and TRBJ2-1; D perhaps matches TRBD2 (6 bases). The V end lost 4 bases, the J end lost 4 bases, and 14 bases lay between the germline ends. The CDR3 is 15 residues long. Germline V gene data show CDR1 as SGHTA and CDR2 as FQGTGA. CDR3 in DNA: TGTGCCAGCAGCTCCCTTACGGGACTTTACAATGAGCAGTTCTTC. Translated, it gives CASSSLTGLYNEQFF.